A single sample is the source of the 30 T cell receptor beta chains below, sequenced in a study of sequential checkpoint blockade in melanoma. Noted treatment: randomized to nivolumab then ipilimumab (arm A) or the reverse (arm B). Sequencing used immunoSEQ multiplex PCR; TCRdb keeps in-frame clones, though not all of them. The table includes roughly 5,000 clones, about 35% detected once. The source material was tumor tissue (inferred from file names), sampled from a patient given nivolumab and ipilimumab in sequence. Source of these receptors: a human donor with melanoma.

This clone appeared a few times. The chain is built from TRBV9 and TRBJ2-1, with unresolved D. This CDR3 is 12 amino acids long. Germline CDR1 reads SGDLS; CDR2 reads YYNGEE. The V gene lost 0 bases and the J gene lost 7 bases, with 5 bases spanning the gap. The CDR3 bases are TGTGCCAGCAGCGTAGCTGAAAATGAGCAGTTCTTC. Translation: CASSVAENEQFF.

The V gene is TRBV7-6, the J gene TRBJ1-5; D gene unclear. Looked up from germline, CDR1 is SGHVS and CDR2 is FNYEAQ. With 1 base removed from V and 2 bases from J, the gap between germline ends came to 9 bases. The CDR3 has 15 amino acids. The CDR3 DNA sequence: TGTGCCAGCAGCTTAGGGGTGAATGGCAATCAGCCCCAGCATTTT. The encoded protein is CASSLGVNGNQPQHF.

The chain joins TRBV11-3 to TRBJ2-1; 10 bases line up with TRBD2. The length of the CDR3 is 17 residues. V was clipped by 3 bases and J by 1 base; unmatched bases: 6. CDR1 is SGHNT, CDR2 YENEEA, per germline. CDR3 region: CASSFSGGAVSYNEQFF. CDR3 DNA sequence: TGTGCCAGCAGCTTCAGCGGGGGGGCAGTGTCCTACAATGAGCAGTTCTTC.

This clone qualifies as medium-sized. The rearrangement links TRBV6-8 to TRBJ1-2, with D unclear. The CDR3 is made up of 14 amino acids. Trimming pared 7 bases from V and 1 base from J, leaving 13 bases between. Germline loops: CDR1 MNHGY, CDR2 SAAAGT. The CDR3 loop is CASTKRNSNYGYTF. In DNA, the CDR3 is TGTGCCAGCACCAAAAGGAACAGTAACTATGGCTACACCTTC.

V usage is TRBV10-2 and J usage is TRBJ2-7; 11 bases line up with TRBD2. Germline loops: CDR1 WSHSY, CDR2 SAAADI. The CDR3 totals 15 residues. With V trimmed by 7 bases and J by 5 bases, 10 bases remained unmatched. Here the CDR3 DNA reads TGCGCCAGCACCTACCTAGCGGGGGGCCCCAACGAGCAGTACTTC. As protein: CASTYLAGGPNEQYF.

In its sample, this clone was seen a few times. The rearrangement links TRBV1 to TRBJ2-2; the table names TRBD2, a call not compared with the DNA. TRBV1 represents a pseudogene. The CDR3 length is 17 residues. CDR3: CASRLSVRGSNTGELFF. The DNA for the CDR3 is TGCGCCAGCAGGCTAAGCGTGCGGGGTTCGAACACCGGGGAGCTGTTTTTT.

This chain connects TRBV19 to TRBJ2-7; D might be TRBD1 or TRBD2, each matching 5 bases. V lost 5 bases, J lost 2 bases, and 10 bases lay in between. CDR1 and CDR2 (germline): LNHDA, SQIVND (reference sequence). The CDR3 sequence is 13 residues long. The DNA of the CDR3 is TGTGCCAGTAGTCGGGACCGTACCTACGAGCAGTACTTC. Amino acids: CASSRDRTYEQYF.

This clone counts as medium-sized (0.01 to 0.1%). This chain connects TRBV9 to TRBJ1-4; no firm D call. With 0 bases removed from V and 5 bases from J, the gap between germline ends came to 5 bases. From germline, CDR1 is SGDLS and CDR2 YYNGEE. This CDR3 region has 13 residues. CDR3 protein: CASSVGWNEKLFF. As DNA, the CDR3 is TGTGCCAGCAGCGTAGGGTGGAATGAAAAACTGTTTTTT.

V is TRBV2 and J is TRBJ1-1; D remains unclear. This CDR3 has 13 amino acids. V lost 5 bases, J lost 0 bases, and 7 bases lay in between. Germline V gene data show CDR1 as SNHLY and CDR2 as FYNNEI. The DNA of the CDR3 is TGTGCCAGCAGTCGGCAGATGAACACTGAAGCTTTCTTT. Its translation is CASSRQMNTEAFF.

The chain employs TRBV6-8 and TRBJ1-6, with D perhaps TRBD1 (5 bases). CDR3 length: 15 amino acids. Trimming shortened V by 2 bases and J by 8 bases, and 13 bases separated the two germline ends. CDR1 MNHGY and CDR2 SAAAGT come from the germline V gene. The CDR3 here is CASSYRGGGHSPLHF. The DNA for the CDR3 is TGTGCCAGCAGTTACAGGGGAGGAGGGCATTCACCCCTCCACTTT.

The chain joins TRBV18 to TRBJ2-5; 9 bases are shared with TRBD2. The length of the CDR3 is 14 residues. In germline, CDR1 is KGHSH, CDR2 LQKENI. The V segment lost 5 bases and the J segment 3 bases; nucleotides outside the gene matches: 4. DNA for the CDR3: TGTGCCAGCTCAGAGAGCGGGGGGAAAGAGACCCAGTACTTC. As protein: CASSESGGKETQYF. The full variable domain, its missing parts supplied by reference TRBV18 and TRBJ2-5, is NAGVMQNPRHLVRRRGQEARLRCSPMKGHSHVYWYRQLPEEGLKFMVYLQKENIIDESGMPKERFSAEFPKEGPSILRIQQVVRGDSAAYFCASSESGGKETQYFGPGTRLLVL.

A few counts support this clone. J is TRBJ1-1 and V is TRBV10-3, with D unresolved. V lost 2 bases to trimming and J lost 3 bases, with 10 bases between them. The CDR3 consists of 14 residues. CDR1 is ENHRY, CDR2 SYGVKD, per germline. The CDR3 DNA is TGTGCCATCAGTGAGGACGGGCGGGACACTGAAGCTTTCTTT. Its translation is CAISEDGRDTEAFF.

V is TRBV11-1 and J is TRBJ1-1; perhaps TRBD1 as D (6 bases). The CDR3 sequence is 14 residues long. The germline V gene encodes CDR1 SGHAT and CDR2 FQDESV (reference sequence). Trimming shortened V by 0 bases and J by 5 bases, and 10 bases separated the two germline ends. CDR3 sequence: CASSLATGRTEAFF. The CDR3 bases are TGTGCCAGCAGCTTAGCAACAGGGCGGACTGAAGCTTTCTTT.

The chain employs TRBV30 and TRBJ1-3; 9 nucleotides line up with TRBD1. CDR1 is GTSNPN and CDR2 is SVGIG in the germline V gene (reference sequence). The CDR3 loop spans 12 amino acids. V was clipped by 4 bases and J by 11 bases; unmatched bases: 6. Here the CDR3 DNA reads TGTGCCTGGACAACAGGGGGCGAGGCCATATATTTT. This sequence encodes CAWTTGGEAIYF.

The gene calls are TRBV30 and TRBJ1-2; 8 positions match TRBD1. The CDR3 loop spans 13 amino acids. Losses at the gene ends were 2 bases for V and 8 bases for J; bases not matched to a gene: 7. CDR1 and CDR2 (germline): GTSNPN, SVGIG (reference sequence). CDR3 DNA sequence: TGTGCCTGGAGTCGGGACAGGCCGGTGGGCTACACCTTC. Residues: CAWSRDRPVGYTF.

The chain has TRBV6-8 and TRBJ2-5; D not certain. Per the germline V gene, CDR1 is MNHGY and CDR2 is SAAAGT. The CDR3 length is 14 residues. V lost 7 bases and J 0 bases, leaving 12 bases between the germline ends. The DNA for the CDR3 is TGTGCCAGCACCTCGCCTGGCAACCAAGAGACCCAGTACTTC. This encodes CASTSPGNQETQYF.

The CDR3 region has the DNA TGTGCCAGCAGCCAGTTATCGCTGGGCGGAGAGACCCAGTACTTC. It specifies CASSQLSLGGETQYF. The V and J genes are TRBV13 and TRBJ2-5; D gene unclear. Trimming removed 5 bases at V and 4 bases at J, with 17 bases between. Germline V gene sequence: CDR1 PRHDT, CDR2 FYEKMQ (reference sequence). The CDR3 covers 15 residues.

The chain combines TRBV1 with TRBJ2-2; TRBD1 reflects the table's D call only, with no check against the DNA. TRBV1 counts as a pseudogene. The CDR3 is 13 amino acids. The CDR3 protein is CASKQSNTGELFF. The CDR3 DNA is TGCGCCAGCAAACAGTCGAACACCGGGGAGCTGTTTTTT.

The rearrangement links TRBV7-8 to TRBJ1-4; no clear D gene. V was shortened by 3 bases and J by 6 bases, with 14 bases between the two germline ends. CDR1 is SGHVS, CDR2 FQNEAQ, per germline. This CDR3 region has 15 residues. The CDR3: CASSLSRVEYEKLFF. In DNA, the CDR3 is TGTGCCAGCAGCTTGAGTCGAGTCGAGTATGAAAAACTGTTTTTT. Full variable domain (outside the CDR3, taken from reference TRBV7-8 and TRBJ1-4): GAGVSQSPRYKVAKRGQDVALRCDPISGHVSLFWYQQALGQGPEFLTYFQNEAQLDKSGLPSDRFFAERPEGSVSTLKIQRTQQEDSAVYLCASSLSRVEYEKLFFGSGTQLSVL.

The V gene is TRBV19, the J gene TRBJ1-2; D might be TRBD1 (5 bases). Trimming took off 3 bases at V and 8 bases at J, with 28 bases between the two ends. There are 18 residues in the CDR3. CDR1 is LNHDA, CDR2 SQIVND, per germline (reference sequence). In DNA form, the CDR3 reads TGTGCCAGTAGTATCAACTCCGGGACCCAAGGGCTACTATTCGGCTACACCTTC. Translation: CASSINSGTQGLLFGYTF.

The chain uses TRBV7-7 and TRBJ2-6; 14 bases are a match to TRBD2. Germline CDR1 reads SSHAT; CDR2 reads FNYEAQ (reference sequence). V lost 4 bases to trimming and J lost 0 bases; unmatched junction nucleotides: 14. The CDR3 covers 22 residues. CDR3 protein: CASSSPTRTSGGQYSGANVLTF. The CDR3 DNA follows: TGTGCCAGCAGCTCGCCCACACGGACTAGCGGGGGGCAATACTCTGGGGCCAACGTCCTGACTTTC.

V gene TRBV19 combines with J gene TRBJ1-3, with D perhaps TRBD1 (5 bases). Germline V CDR1 and CDR2: LNHDA, SQIVND (reference sequence). The CDR3 extends over 17 amino acids. Trimming shortened V by 1 base and J by 0 bases, and 13 bases separated the two germline ends. CDR3 bases: TGTGCCAGTAGTATAGTTCTCGGGACCTTCTCTGGAAACACCATATATTTT. Amino acids: CASSIVLGTFSGNTIYF. Using reference TRBV19 and TRBJ1-3 for the parts outside the CDR3, the full variable domain is DGGITQSPKYLFRKEGQNVTLSCEQNLNHDAMYWYRQDPGQGLRLIYYSQIVNDFQKGDIAEGYSVSREKKESFPLTVTSAQKNPTAFYLCASSIVLGTFSGNTIYFGEGSWLTVV.

The chain links TRBV6-8 to TRBJ2-7, with D tentatively TRBD2 (6 bases). The germline V gene has CDR1 MNHGY and CDR2 SAAAGT. V was clipped by 0 bases and J by 7 bases, with 19 bases between them. The CDR3 covers 16 residues. The CDR3 bases are TGTGCCAGCAGTTACTCAGGGGACTGGTTAGGGTTAGAGCAGTACTTC. Translation: CASSYSGDWLGLEQYF.

The chain carries TRBV18 and TRBJ1-4; a weak D match, TRBD1 (6 bases). CDR1 and CDR2 (germline): KGHSH, LQKENI. This CDR3 is 15 amino acids long. V was cut by 6 bases and J by 6 bases, with 17 bases left in between. CDR3 protein: CASSPTGRADEKLFF. The CDR3 DNA is TGTGCCAGCTCGCCCACAGGGAGGGCAGATGAAAAACTGTTTTTT. Complete variable domain (other parts from reference TRBV18 and TRBJ1-4): NAGVMQNPRHLVRRRGQEARLRCSPMKGHSHVYWYRQLPEEGLKFMVYLQKENIIDESGMPKERFSAEFPKEGPSILRIQQVVRGDSAAYFCASSPTGRADEKLFFGSGTQLSVL.

Only a few counts were recorded for this clone. The chain combines TRBV11-3 with TRBJ1-4; tentatively, D is TRBD1 (5 bases). The germline V gene has CDR1 SGHNT and CDR2 YENEEA. CDR3 length equals 14 residues. Trimming took off 1 base at V and 5 bases at J, with 8 bases between the two ends. This CDR3 reads CASSLVQDNEKLFF. CDR3 nucleotide sequence: TGTGCCAGCAGCTTAGTACAGGACAATGAAAAACTGTTTTTT.

The chain carries TRBV9 and TRBJ2-1; 7 bases map to TRBD1. Per germline, CDR1 SGDLS and CDR2 YYNGEE. V dropped 0 bases and J dropped 4; count of bases not matched to a gene: 7. CDR3 length equals 16 residues. CDR3 sequence: CASSVGGGPIYNEQFF. The CDR3 DNA sequence: TGTGCCAGCAGCGTAGGAGGGGGCCCTATTTACAATGAGCAGTTCTTC.

The rearrangement links TRBV4-1 to TRBJ1-1; TRBD1 agrees at 7 bases. Germline V gene lookup returns CDR1 MGHRA and CDR2 YSYEKL. The junction had 12 bases not matched to a gene; V was cut back by 4 bases and J by 7 bases. The length of the CDR3 is 15 residues. The CDR3 DNA sequence: TGCGCCAGCAGCCGATATGGGGACAGCAAGTTTGAAGCTTTCTTT. This sequence encodes CASSRYGDSKFEAFF.

There are many counts of this clone. The chain combines TRBV11-3 with TRBJ1-2, with 7 nucleotides matching TRBD1. Germline trimming cut 5 bases from V and 5 bases from J; bases unmatched to any gene: 14. There are 16 residues in the CDR3. Germline assignment: CDR1 SGHNT and CDR2 YENEEA. The CDR3 spells CASSLYQGGRTYGYTF. The CDR3 DNA sequence: TGTGCCAGCAGCCTTTACCAGGGGGGACGGACTTATGGCTACACCTTC.

This clone was seen only a few times. The chain recombines TRBV6-8 with TRBJ2-1; D not certain. Deletions cut 4 bases from V and 6 bases from J, with 7 bases between. Per the germline V gene, CDR1 is MNHGY and CDR2 is SAAAGT. This CDR3 contains 12 residues. In DNA, the CDR3 is TGTGCCAGCAGTTGTCGGGTCAATGAGCAGTTCTTC. Its translation is CASSCRVNEQFF.

This clone came up many times. The chain has TRBV11-3 and TRBJ2-7; 10 bases are shared with TRBD1. Unmatched junction bases numbered 5, after V lost 3 bases and J lost 6 bases. The CDR3 is 14 amino acids. Germline V gene data show CDR1 as SGHNT and CDR2 as YENEEA. The CDR3 DNA sequence: TGTGCCAGCAGCTTTGCGGGACAGGGGCTCGAGCAGTACTTC. It specifies CASSFAGQGLEQYF.